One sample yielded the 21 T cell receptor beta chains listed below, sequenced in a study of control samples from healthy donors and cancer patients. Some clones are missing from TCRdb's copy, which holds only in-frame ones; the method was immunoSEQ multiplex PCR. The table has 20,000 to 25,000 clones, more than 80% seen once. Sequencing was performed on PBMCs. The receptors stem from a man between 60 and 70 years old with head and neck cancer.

The DNA for the CDR3 is TGTGCCAGCAGCTTACTGGGACAGCACTACAATGAGCAGTTCTTC. It yields the protein CASSLLGQHYNEQFF. The V gene is TRBV7-3, the J gene TRBJ2-1; TRBD1 aligns across 7 bases. J lost 3 bases, V lost 2 bases, and 4 bases had no gene match. In germline, CDR1 is SGHTA, CDR2 FQGTGA. This CDR3 has 15 residues.

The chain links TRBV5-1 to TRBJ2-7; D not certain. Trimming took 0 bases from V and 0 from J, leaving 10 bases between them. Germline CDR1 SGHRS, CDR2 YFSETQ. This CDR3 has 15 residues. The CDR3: CASSLEGSLSYEQYF. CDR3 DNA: TGCGCCAGCAGCTTGGAGGGAAGCCTCTCCTACGAGCAGTACTTC.

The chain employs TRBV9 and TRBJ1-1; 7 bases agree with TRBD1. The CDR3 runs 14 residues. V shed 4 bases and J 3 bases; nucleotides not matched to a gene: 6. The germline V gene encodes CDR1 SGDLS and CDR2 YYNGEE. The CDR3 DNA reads TGTGCCAGCAGCAGAACCGGGACAGACACTGAAGCTTTCTTT. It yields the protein CASSRTGTDTEAFF.

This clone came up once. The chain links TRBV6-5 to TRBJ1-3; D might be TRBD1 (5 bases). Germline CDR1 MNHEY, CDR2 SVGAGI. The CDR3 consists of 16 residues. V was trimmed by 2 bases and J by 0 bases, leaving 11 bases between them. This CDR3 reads CASSYRDYRSGNTIYF. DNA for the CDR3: TGTGCCAGCAGTTACCGGGACTACCGCTCTGGAAACACCATATATTTT.

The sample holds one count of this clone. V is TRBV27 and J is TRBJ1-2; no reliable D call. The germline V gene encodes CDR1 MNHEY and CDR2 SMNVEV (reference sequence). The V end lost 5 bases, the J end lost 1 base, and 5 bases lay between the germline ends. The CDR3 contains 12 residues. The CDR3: CASSDGNYGYTF. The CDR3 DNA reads TGTGCCAGCAGTGACGGTAACTATGGCTACACCTTC.

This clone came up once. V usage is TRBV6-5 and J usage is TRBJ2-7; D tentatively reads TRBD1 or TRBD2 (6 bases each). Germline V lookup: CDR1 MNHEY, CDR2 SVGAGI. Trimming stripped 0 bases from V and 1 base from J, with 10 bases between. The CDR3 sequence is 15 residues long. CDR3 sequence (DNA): TGTGCCAGCAGTTACTCGAGAGGGGGGTCCTACGAGCAGTACTTC. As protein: CASSYSRGGSYEQYF.

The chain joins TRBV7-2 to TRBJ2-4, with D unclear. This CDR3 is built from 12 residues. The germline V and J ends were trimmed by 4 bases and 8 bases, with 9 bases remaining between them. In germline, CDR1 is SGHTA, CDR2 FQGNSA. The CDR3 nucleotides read TGTGCCAGCAGCTCTACAGATTACATTCAGTACTTC. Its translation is CASSSTDYIQYF.

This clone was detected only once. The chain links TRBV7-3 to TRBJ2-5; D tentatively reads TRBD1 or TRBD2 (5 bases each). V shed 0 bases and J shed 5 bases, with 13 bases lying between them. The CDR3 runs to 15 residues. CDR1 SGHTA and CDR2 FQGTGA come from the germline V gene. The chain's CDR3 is CASSLTTGWGETQYF. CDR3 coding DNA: TGTGCCAGCAGCTTAACGACGGGATGGGGGGAGACCCAGTACTTC.

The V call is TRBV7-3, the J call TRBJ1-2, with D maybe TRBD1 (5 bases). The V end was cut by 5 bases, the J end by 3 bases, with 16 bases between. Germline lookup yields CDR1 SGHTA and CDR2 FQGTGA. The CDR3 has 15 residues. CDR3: CASSRNLGGDYGYTF. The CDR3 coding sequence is TGTGCCAGCAGCCGGAATCTGGGAGGGGACTATGGCTACACCTTC.

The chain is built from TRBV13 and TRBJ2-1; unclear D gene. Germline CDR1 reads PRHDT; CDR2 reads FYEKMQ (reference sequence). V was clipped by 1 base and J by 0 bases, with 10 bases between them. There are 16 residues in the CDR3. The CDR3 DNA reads TGTGCCAGCAGCTTAGTGGAAGCCCACTCCTACAATGAGCAGTTCTTC. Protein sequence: CASSLVEAHSYNEQFF. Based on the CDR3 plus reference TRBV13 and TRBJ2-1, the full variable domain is AAGVIQSPRHLIKEKRETATLKCYPIPRHDTVYWYQQGPGQDPQFLISFYEKMQSDKGSIPDRFSAQQFSDYHSELNMSSLELGDSALYFCASSLVEAHSYNEQFFGPGTRLTVL.

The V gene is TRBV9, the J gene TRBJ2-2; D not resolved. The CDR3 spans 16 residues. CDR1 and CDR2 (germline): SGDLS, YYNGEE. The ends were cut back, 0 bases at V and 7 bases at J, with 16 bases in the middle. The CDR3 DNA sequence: TGTGCCAGCAGCGTAGTGGGCTCACGGTCTGGCGGGGAGCTGTTTTTT. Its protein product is CASSVVGSRSGGELFF.

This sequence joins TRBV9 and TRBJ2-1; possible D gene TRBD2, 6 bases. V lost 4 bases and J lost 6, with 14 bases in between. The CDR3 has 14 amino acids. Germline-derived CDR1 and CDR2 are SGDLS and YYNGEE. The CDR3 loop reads CASSPHGGRNEQFF. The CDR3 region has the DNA TGTGCCAGCAGCCCCCACGGAGGGCGCAATGAGCAGTTCTTC.

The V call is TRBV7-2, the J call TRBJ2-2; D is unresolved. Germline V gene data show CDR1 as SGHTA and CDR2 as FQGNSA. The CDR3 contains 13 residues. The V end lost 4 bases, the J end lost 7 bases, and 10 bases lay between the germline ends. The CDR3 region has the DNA TGTGCCAGCAGCTCCGGGCCTTTCGGGGAGCTGTTTTTT. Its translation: CASSSGPFGELFF.

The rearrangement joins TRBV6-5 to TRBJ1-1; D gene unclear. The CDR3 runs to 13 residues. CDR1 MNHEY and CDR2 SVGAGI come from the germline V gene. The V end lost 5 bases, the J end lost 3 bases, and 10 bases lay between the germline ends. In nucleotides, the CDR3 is TGTGCCAGCAGTCGAAGACCCTACACTGAAGCTTTCTTT. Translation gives CASSRRPYTEAFF.

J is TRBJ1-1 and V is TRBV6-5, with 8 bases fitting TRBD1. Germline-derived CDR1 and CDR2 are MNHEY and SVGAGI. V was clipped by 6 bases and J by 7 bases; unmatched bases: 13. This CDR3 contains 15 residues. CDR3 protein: CASRRTGTPEGEAFF. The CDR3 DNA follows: TGTGCCAGCAGGAGGACAGGGACCCCGGAGGGTGAAGCTTTCTTT.

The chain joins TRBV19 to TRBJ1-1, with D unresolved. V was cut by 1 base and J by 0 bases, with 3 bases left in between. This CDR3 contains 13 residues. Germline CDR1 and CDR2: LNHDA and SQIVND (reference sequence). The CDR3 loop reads CASSIAVNTEAFF. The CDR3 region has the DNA TGTGCCAGTAGTATAGCAGTGAACACTGAAGCTTTCTTT.

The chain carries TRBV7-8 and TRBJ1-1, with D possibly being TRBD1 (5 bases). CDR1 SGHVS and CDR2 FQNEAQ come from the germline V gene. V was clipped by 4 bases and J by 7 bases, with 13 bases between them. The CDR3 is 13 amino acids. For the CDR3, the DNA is TGTGCCAGCAGCTCAAGACGGGGCATTGAAGCTTTCTTT. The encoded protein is CASSSRRGIEAFF. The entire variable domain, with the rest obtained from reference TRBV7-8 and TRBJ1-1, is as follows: GAGVSQSPRYKVAKRGQDVALRCDPISGHVSLFWYQQALGQGPEFLTYFQNEAQLDKSGLPSDRFFAERPEGSVSTLKIQRTQQEDSAVYLCASSSRRGIEAFFGQGTRLTVV.

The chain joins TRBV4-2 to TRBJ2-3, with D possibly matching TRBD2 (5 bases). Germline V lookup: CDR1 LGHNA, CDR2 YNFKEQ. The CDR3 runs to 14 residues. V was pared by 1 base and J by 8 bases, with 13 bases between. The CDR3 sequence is CASSQGLPSGTQYF. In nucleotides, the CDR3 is TGTGCCAGCAGCCAAGGACTACCCTCTGGTACGCAGTATTTT.

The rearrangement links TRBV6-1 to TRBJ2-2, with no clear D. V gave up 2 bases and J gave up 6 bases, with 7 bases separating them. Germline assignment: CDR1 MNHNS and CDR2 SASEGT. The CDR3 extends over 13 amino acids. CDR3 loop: CASSELAPGELFF. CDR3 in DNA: TGTGCCAGCAGTGAACTTGCCCCCGGGGAGCTGTTTTTT.

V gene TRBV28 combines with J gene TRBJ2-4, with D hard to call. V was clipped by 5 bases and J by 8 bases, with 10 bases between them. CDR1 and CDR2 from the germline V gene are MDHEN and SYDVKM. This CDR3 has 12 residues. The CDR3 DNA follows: TGTGCCAGCAGTCCTTTTTTGGACATTCAGTACTTC. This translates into CASSPFLDIQYF.

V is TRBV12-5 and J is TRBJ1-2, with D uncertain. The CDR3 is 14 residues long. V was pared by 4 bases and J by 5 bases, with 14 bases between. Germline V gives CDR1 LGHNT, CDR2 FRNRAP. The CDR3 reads CASGSGPNVYGYTF. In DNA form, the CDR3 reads TGTGCTAGTGGTTCCGGTCCCAACGTTTATGGCTACACCTTC.